The rows below give T cell receptor beta chains drawn from one sample of a study of blood T cell repertoires in COVID-19. Data came from immunoSEQ multiplex PCR; TCRdb stores just in-frame clones and leaves some out. Here the sample spans some 150,000 clones, approximately 85% being singletons. The sample comprised peripheral blood. The receptors come from a woman in her sixties or seventies with COVID-19, enrolled during active disease. Each CDR3 is given with its conserved first and last residue. A D gene is named only where the DNA matches it firmly. Size is omitted from some rows. Given values are once, few, many or a class for expanded clones.

j_call d_call v_call clone_size cdr3_nt cdr3_aa
TRBJ2-7 TRBD2 TRBV3-1/TRBV3-2 . TGTGCCAGCAGCCAAGACTATCTAGCGGGGGGGAGGGAGCAGTACTTC CASSQDYLAGGREQYF
TRBJ2-5 . TRBV18 once TGTGCCAGCGCAAAAGGGGACATCCAAGAGACCCAGTACTTC CASAKGDIQETQYF
TRBJ1-1 . TRBV19 . TGTGCCAGTAGTATGGGGCAGCCGAACACTGAAGCTTTCTTT CASSMGQPNTEAFF
TRBJ1-1 . TRBV4-2 . TGTGCCAGCAGCCAAGCTAAGAACACTGAAGCTTTCTTT CASSQAKNTEAFF
TRBJ1-4 . TRBV5-1 . TGCGCCAGCAGCTTGGAGCTCAAAACAACTAATGAAAAACTGTTTTTT CASSLELKTTNEKLFF
TRBJ2-7 TRBD1 TRBV2 . TGTGCCAGTTCAGGGGGCCTGTCCCCCTACGAGCAGTACTTC CASSGGLSPYEQYF
TRBJ2-1 . TRBV19 . TGTGCCAGTAGTATAGAAGCCACGTCCGATGAGCAGTTCTTC CASSIEATSDEQFF
TRBJ2-1 . TRBV7-9 few TGTGCCAGCAGCGAACGGACTCGATACTACAATGAGCAGTTCTTC CASSERTRYYNEQFF
TRBJ1-1 . TRBV28 . TGTGCCAGCGACATTGCAGGGGCCAACACTGAAGCTTTCTTT CASDIAGANTEAFF
TRBJ1-5 . TRBV30 . TGTGCCTGGAGTGGGACAGTAAGCAATCAGCCCCAGCATTTT CAWSGTVSNQPQHF
TRBJ1-6 . TRBV5-1 . TGCGCCAGCAGCTTGGGTCCAGGCAAGGCATCACCCCTCCACTTT CASSLGPGKASPLHF
TRBJ1-2 . TRBV11-2 few TGTGCCAGCAGCCTCAGGGAGGGGGGCTCCCTAGGCTACACCTTC CASSLREGGSLGYTF
TRBJ2-7 . TRBV5-5 . TGTGCCAGCAGCTCGGCGGGGAGCTCCTACGAGCAGTACTTC CASSSAGSSYEQYF
TRBJ2-1 TRBD1 TRBV2 . TGTGCCAGCAGTGACGGGACAGGCTCCTACAATGAGCAGTTCTTC CASSDGTGSYNEQFF
TRBJ2-3 TRBD1 TRBV7-3 . TGTGCCAGCAGCCATGGCACAGGGGGCGTCGCAGATACGCAGTATTTT CASSHGTGGVADTQYF
TRBJ1-2 . TRBV30 . TGTGCCCACGGAACGGGACTCGCTTATGGCTACACCTTC CAHGTGLAYGYTF
TRBJ1-3 . TRBV9 . TGTGCCAGCAGCGAAGGGGGGGCTGGAAACACCATATATTTT CASSEGGAGNTIYF
TRBJ1-2 . TRBV19 . TGTGCCAGTATTGAGCGTGGCGGCTACACCTTC CASIERGGYTF
TRBJ1-2 . TRBV13 . TGTGCCAGCAGCCCTAGGTCAGGGGCCCTTGGCTACACCTTC CASSPRSGALGYTF
TRBJ2-7 TRBD1 TRBV20-1 . TGCAGTGCTACAGGGGGCTACGAGCAGTACTTC CSATGGYEQYF
TRBJ1-3 . TRBV12-3/TRBV12-4 . TGTGCCAGCAGTTTGTCAGATGGAAACACCATATATTTT CASSLSDGNTIYF
TRBJ2-2 . TRBV10-3 . TGTGCCATCAGGGCTGGGGCAGGGGACGCCGGGGAGCTGTTTTTT CAIRAGAGDAGELFF
TRBJ2-3 TRBD2 TRBV7-2 . TGTGCCAGCAGCTTGGGGACTAGCTCCTATTGGAATACGCAGTATTTT CASSLGTSSYWNTQYF
TRBJ1-6 TRBD1 TRBV27 . TGTGCCACCAGGCCCACATGGGACAGCTCCTATAATTCACCCCTCCACTTT CATRPTWDSSYNSPLHF
TRBJ1-1 TRBD1 TRBV7-9 . TGTGCCAGCAGCTTAGAGCGCGGACAGGGAATCACTGAAGCTTTCTTT CASSLERGQGITEAFF
TRBJ2-3 TRBD1 TRBV2 . TGTGCCAGCATAGAGGTGGGACAGTCCACAGATACGCAGTATTTT CASIEVGQSTDTQYF
TRBJ2-5 . TRBV6-5 . TGTGCCAGCAGTTCCGGTGGAGAGACCCAGTACTTC CASSSGGETQYF
TRBJ1-5 . TRBV23-1 . TGCGCCAGCAGTCAACCCAATCCAAATAGCAATCAGCCCCAGCATTTT CASSQPNPNSNQPQHF
TRBJ1-6 TRBD1 TRBV7-9 . TGTGCCAGCAGCTCCCTGACAGGGACCCGGGCTAATTCACCCCTCCACTTT CASSSLTGTRANSPLHF
TRBJ1-1 TRBD1 TRBV30 . TGTGCCTGGAGTGCGACAGGGACTGAAGCTTTCTTT CAWSATGTEAFF
TRBJ2-2 TRBD2 TRBV7-8 . TGTGCCAGCAGCTCCGTGGTAGCGGGGGCCCCAAACACCGGGGAGCTGTTTTTT CASSSVVAGAPNTGELFF
TRBJ2-7 . TRBV25-1 . TGTGCGGGGGGTGACGGCGTACGGCAGTACTTC CAGGDGVRQYF
TRBJ2-7 . TRBV3-1/TRBV3-2 . TGTGCCAGCAGCCAAGTCGGACAAACCTACGAGCAGTACTTC CASSQVGQTYEQYF
TRBJ1-2 . TRBV6-5 once TGTGCCAGCAGGTGGCTCTATGGCTACACCTTC CASRWLYGYTF
TRBJ1-3 . TRBV9 . TGTGCCAGCAGCGCCCCAGGGTTCTCTGGAAACACCATATATTTT CASSAPGFSGNTIYF
TRBJ2-6 . TRBV7-8 once TGTGCCAGCAGCACCGCGGGGGCCAACGTCCTGACTTTC CASSTAGANVLTF
TRBJ2-3 . TRBV5-1 . TGCGCCAGCAGCTCGGGAAGTCCAGATACGCAGTATTTT CASSSGSPDTQYF
TRBJ1-5 . TRBV21-1 . TGTGCCAGCAGCCGGGGGTTTAGCAATCAGCCCCAGCATTTT CASSRGFSNQPQHF
TRBJ2-3 . TRBV12-3/TRBV12-4 . TGTGCCAGCAGTTTATCAGGGTTAGATACGCAGTATTTT CASSLSGLDTQYF
TRBJ2-5 TRBD2 TRBV29-1 . TGCAGCGTTGGAGCGGGGGGGGTCCAAGAGACCCAGTACTTC CSVGAGGVQETQYF
TRBJ2-7 . TRBV9 . TGTGCCAGCAGCGCAGAAGGGGCGACCTTCTACGAGCAGTACTTC CASSAEGATFYEQYF
TRBJ1-1 . TRBV5-1 . TGCGCCAGCAGCTTGGCCTCGAGGAACACTGAAGCTTTCTTT CASSLASRNTEAFF
TRBJ2-3 . TRBV6-5 . TGTGCCAGCAGTTACTCGGCGGGAACAGATACGCAGTATTTT CASSYSAGTDTQYF
TRBJ1-1 TRBD1 TRBV11-2 . TGTGCCAGCAGCTTATCAGGGGGCACTGAAGCTTTCTTT CASSLSGGTEAFF
TRBJ2-3 . TRBV25-1 . TGTGCCAGCACACGGGGAATTTCCACAGATACGCAGTATTTT CASTRGISTDTQYF
TRBJ2-2 TRBD2 TRBV19 . TGTGCCAGTAGTATCTTTACTAGCGGGGACACCGGGGAGCTGTTTTTT CASSIFTSGDTGELFF
TRBJ1-4 TRBD1 TRBV11-2 . TGTGCCAGCAGCTTAGGTGCAGGGGGGGAAAAACTGTTTTTT CASSLGAGGEKLFF
TRBJ2-6 TRBD1 TRBV11-3 . TGTGCCAGCAGCCCGCGGTCTCGGACAGGGAGGAACTCTGGGGCCAACGTCCTGACTTTC CASSPRSRTGRNSGANVLTF
TRBJ1-1 . TRBV7-9 . TGTGCCAGCAGACAGACAGCGAACACTGAAGCTTTCTTT CASRQTANTEAFF
TRBJ2-1 . TRBV7-2 once TGTGCCAGCAGCTTCTCCCGAGGAGGCAATGAGCAGTTCTTC CASSFSRGGNEQFF
TRBJ2-3 . TRBV19 . TGTGCCAGTAGTATGGCCCCGGGAGACACAGATACGCAGTATTTT CASSMAPGDTDTQYF
TRBJ1-1 . TRBV20-1 . TGCCTAACAGCGAGGGACACTGAAGCTTTCTTT CLTARDTEAFF
TRBJ2-5 . TRBV19 . TGTGCCAGTAGTAGAGGAGCGGAGACCCAGTACTTC CASSRGAETQYF
TRBJ1-1 . TRBV10-3 . TGTGCCATCAGTGAGTCTCCAGGGGAGAACACTGAAGCTTTCTTT CAISESPGENTEAFF